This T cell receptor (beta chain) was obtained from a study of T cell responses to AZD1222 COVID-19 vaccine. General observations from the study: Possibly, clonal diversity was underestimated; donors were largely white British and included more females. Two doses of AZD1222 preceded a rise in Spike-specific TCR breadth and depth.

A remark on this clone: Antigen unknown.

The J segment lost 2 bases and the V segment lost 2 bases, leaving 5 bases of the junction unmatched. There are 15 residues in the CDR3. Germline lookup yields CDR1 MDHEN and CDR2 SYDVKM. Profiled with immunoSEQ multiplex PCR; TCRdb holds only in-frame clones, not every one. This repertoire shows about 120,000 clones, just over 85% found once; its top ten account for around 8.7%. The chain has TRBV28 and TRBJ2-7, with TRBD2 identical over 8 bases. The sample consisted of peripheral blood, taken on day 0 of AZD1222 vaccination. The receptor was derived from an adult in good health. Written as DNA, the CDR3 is TGTGCCAGCAGTTTAGGCGGGGGGCCGCCCTACGAGCAGTACTTC. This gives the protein CASSLGGGPPYEQYF.